This passage covers 18 T cell receptor beta chains from one sample sequenced in a study of metastatic and nonmetastatic thyroid tumors. TCRdb reanalyzed the PCR reads with MiXCR. The sample gives some 22,000 clones, roughly 21% of which show up once; 13% is in the top ten. Ahead of thyroid surgery, no patient had received treatment of any kind. Sequencing was performed on blood. The receptors come from a male donor with papillary thyroid cancer or a benign thyroid nodule (not recorded which). Some clones in this sample may be carry-over from other donors' samples.

The V and J genes are TRBV18 and TRBJ2-7, with D maybe TRBD1 (5 bases). Deletions cut 2 bases from V and 6 bases from J, with 20 bases between. Germline-derived CDR1 and CDR2 are KGHSH and LQKENI. The CDR3 spans 16 residues. The CDR3 DNA reads as TGTGCCAGCTCACCAGAGCGCAGGGCTAATCGGCGCGAGCAGTACTTC. This codes for CASSPERRANRREQYF.

This chain links TRBV13 with TRBJ2-3, with D perhaps matching TRBD1 (5 bases). This CDR3 region has 14 residues. Germline V gives CDR1 PRHDT, CDR2 FYEKMQ (reference sequence). Trimming pared 5 bases from V and 1 base from J, leaving 10 bases between. CDR3 amino acids: CASSEGVGTDTQYF. DNA of the CDR3: TGTGCCAGCAGCGAAGGGGTAGGCACAGATACGCAGTATTTT. Full variable domain (remainder filled in from reference TRBV13 and TRBJ2-3): AAGVIQSPRHLIKEKRETATLKCYPIPRHDTVYWYQQGPGQDPQFLISFYEKMQSDKGSIPDRFSAQQFSDYHSELNMSSLELGDSALYFCASSEGVGTDTQYFGPGTRLTVL.

The table lists this clone with many counts. The rearrangement links TRBV19 to TRBJ2-3; a weak D match, TRBD1 (5 bases). The CDR3 has 15 residues. V lost 3 bases, J lost 3 bases, and 13 bases lay in between. CDR1 and CDR2 from the germline V gene are LNHDA and SQIVND (reference sequence). The CDR3 loop is CASSMLRGWTDTQYF. DNA for the CDR3: TGTGCCAGTAGTATGCTTAGGGGTTGGACAGATACGCAGTATTTT.

Judged by abundance, this clone is medium-sized. V usage is TRBV28 and J usage is TRBJ2-7; 8 nucleotides align to TRBD1. Germline values: CDR1 MDHEN, CDR2 SYDVKM. There are 14 residues in the CDR3. V dropped 3 bases and J dropped 3; count of bases not matched to a gene: 4. CDR3 nucleotide sequence: TGTGCCAGCAGTTTTAGGGACAGGTTCTACGAGCAGTACTTC. Its protein is CASSFRDRFYEQYF.

Remarks on this clone: A read error may account for a junction end that differs from germline. The genes are TRBV5-1 and TRBJ2-5, with TRBD1 matching over 9 bases. Germline V lookup: CDR1 SGHRS, CDR2 YFSETQ. The CDR3 runs to 15 residues. The CDR3 loop reads CASRAGTGLSETHCF. The CDR3, as DNA: TGCGCCAGCAGGGCCGGGACAGGGCTGTCGGAGACCCATTGCTTC. Full variable domain (outside the CDR3, taken from reference TRBV5-1 and TRBJ2-5): KAGVTQTPRYLIKTRGQQVTLSCSPISGHRSVSWYQQTPGQGLQFLFEYFSETQRNKGNFPGRFSGRQFSNSRSEMNVSTLELGDSALYLCASRAGTGLSETHCFGPGTRLLVL.

The chain joins TRBV30 to TRBJ1-2; D uncertain. V was clipped by 3 bases and J by 8 bases, with 10 bases between them. In germline, CDR1 is GTSNPN, CDR2 SVGIG (reference sequence). The length of the CDR3 is 11 residues. The CDR3 reads CAWREVRGYTF. CDR3 nucleotides: TGTGCCTGGAGGGAAGTAAGAGGCTACACCTTC.

The table lists this clone with many counts. This chain connects TRBV15 to TRBJ2-5; D is perhaps TRBD1 (5 bases). The germline V gene has CDR1 LNHNV and CDR2 YYDKDF (reference sequence). This CDR3 is 13 amino acids long. V lost 8 bases, J lost 5 bases, and 15 bases lay in between. CDR3 DNA sequence: TGTGCCACCGCGACAGTGGCAGGGGAGACCCAGTACTTC. Translated: CATATVAGETQYF.

This clone was seen at least ten times. This sequence joins TRBV18 and TRBJ1-1; TRBD1 agrees at 9 bases. CDR3 length: 14 residues. V gave up 7 bases and J gave up 5 bases; unmatched junction bases: 8. Germline lookup yields CDR1 KGHSH and CDR2 LQKENI. The CDR3 DNA is TGTGCCAGCTGGCCGGGACAGGGCCGGACTGAAGCTTTCTTT. Translation gives CASWPGQGRTEAFF.

This chain uses TRBV20-1 with TRBJ2-7, with 7 bases that match TRBD1. Germline V gene sequence: CDR1 DFQATT, CDR2 SNEGSKA (reference sequence). Trimming cost V 4 bases and J 3 bases; bases outside gene matches: 9. The CDR3 is made up of 14 amino acids. CDR3: CSAKDRVGNYEQYF. In nucleotides, the CDR3 is TGCAGTGCTAAAGACAGGGTAGGGAACTACGAGCAGTACTTC.

This clone was recorded at least ten times. A read error may be the cause here, since a much bigger clone is one base away. The chain has TRBV2 and TRBJ1-2; D ambiguous. Germline CDR1 reads SNHLY; CDR2 reads FYNNEI. V was cut by 7 bases and J by 5 bases, with 5 bases left in between. The CDR3 runs 10 residues. The CDR3 DNA is TGTGCCAGCATGCTGTATGGCTACACCTTC. Its translation: CASMLYGYTF.

The chain is built from TRBV20-1 and TRBJ1-4; TRBD1 is a possible D gene (6 bases). CDR3 length equals 13 residues. The germline CDR1 and CDR2 sequences are DFQATT and SNEGSKA (reference sequence). Trimming cost V 6 bases and J 0 bases, with 8 bases left between them. The CDR3 sequence is CSANRATNEKLFF. The CDR3 DNA reads as TGCAGTGCCAACAGGGCAACTAATGAAAAACTGTTTTTT.

A few counts support this clone. V is TRBV6-2 or TRBV6-3 and J is TRBJ2-7; D is undetermined. Trimming took 3 bases from V and 3 from J, leaving 18 bases between them. CDR3 length: 16 residues. Looked up from germline, CDR1 is MNHEY and CDR2 is SVGEGT. This CDR3 reads CASSYPAHSGLYEQYF. The CDR3 region has the DNA TGTGCCAGCAGTTATCCAGCCCACAGTGGGCTCTACGAGCAGTACTTC.

In its sample, this clone ranks as medium-sized. The rearrangement links TRBV18 to TRBJ2-7, with a possible D match to TRBD2 (5 bases). The CDR3 contains 14 residues. V was trimmed by 3 bases and J by 4 bases, leaving 13 bases between them. The germline V gene encodes CDR1 KGHSH and CDR2 LQKENI. The chain's CDR3 is CASSPGSSGYEQYF. The CDR3, as DNA: TGTGCCAGCTCACCGGGTTCAAGCGGTTACGAGCAGTACTTC.

The chain is built from TRBV6-2 or TRBV6-3 and TRBJ1-5, with 7 bases identical to TRBD1. The J call may be mistaken, given a closer DNA end match to TRBJ2-3. Per the germline V gene, CDR1 is MNHEY and CDR2 is SVGEGT. The CDR3 runs to 14 residues. DNA for the CDR3: TGTGCCAGCGGAAAGACAGGGACGAATCAGCCCCAGTATTTT. As protein: CASGKTGTNQPQYF.

This chain connects TRBV6-1 to TRBJ2-1; D unresolved. Germline CDR1 is MNHNS and CDR2 is SASEGT. With 7 bases removed from V and 8 bases from J, the gap between germline ends came to 12 bases. The CDR3 has 12 residues. CDR3 loop: CASIGLGYEQFF. For the CDR3, the DNA is TGTGCCAGCATCGGGCTTGGGTATGAGCAGTTCTTC.

This clone is medium-sized (0.01 to 0.1%) within its sample. The gene calls are TRBV7-2 and TRBJ2-7, with TRBD2 matching over 13 bases. J gave up 1 base and V 5 bases, and 2 bases lay outside the gene matches. Germline V CDR1 and CDR2: SGHTA, FQGNSA. The CDR3 covers 15 residues. In nucleotides, the CDR3 is TGTGCCAGCAGCCCGACTAGCGGGAGGTCCTACGAGCAGTACTTC. Amino acids: CASSPTSGRSYEQYF. The whole variable domain, filled in from reference TRBV7-2 and TRBJ2-7, reads GAGVSQSPSNKVTEKGKDVELRCDPISGHTALYWYRQSLGQGLEFLIYFQGNSAPDKSGLPSDRFSAERTGGSVSTLTIQRTQQEDSAVYLCASSPTSGRSYEQYFGPGTRLTVT.

This clone has ten or more counts. The chain employs TRBV11-2 and TRBJ2-4; D is ambiguous. The CDR3 runs to 14 residues. Germline CDR1 and CDR2: SGHAT and FQNNGV. The germline V and J ends were trimmed by 1 base and 5 bases, with 9 bases remaining between them. CDR3 nucleotide sequence: TGTGCCAGCAGCTTAGGGGCAGGCGAAAACATTCAGTACTTC. It specifies CASSLGAGENIQYF.

Comment on this clone: A read error is possible here, since a much larger clone lies one base away. V gene TRBV19 combines with J gene TRBJ1-2, with TRBD1 matching 10 bases. The CDR3 loop spans 13 amino acids. Germline values: CDR1 LNHDA, CDR2 SQIVND (reference sequence). Here the CDR3 reads CASSRQGAPGCTF. In nucleotides, the CDR3 is TGTGCCAGTAGTAGACAGGGGGCGCCTGGCTGCACCTTC.